This record covers a single T cell receptor beta chain. What it binds is not known. TCRdb independently ran MiXCR on the RT-PCR reads; one entry per CDR3 protein. Seen here are about 190,000 distinct CDR3 sequences, 13% to 15% observed once, and the top ten hold about 26%. This sample was included in a study of response to subunit inactivated influenza vaccine. Overall study results and limits: The study's authors posited that every seasonal influenza vaccination enlists few new T cells.

The CDR3 sequence is 20 residues long. CDR1 SGDLS and CDR2 YYNGEE come from the germline V gene. V lost 4 bases and J lost 4, with 31 bases in between. The TCR originated in a man aged 45-60 years who received an inactivated influenza vaccine. V gene TRBV9 combines with J gene TRBJ2-3; TRBD2 might be the D (7 bases). The source material was CD8+ T cells sorted from PBMCs, sampled less than 6 days after vaccination. The CDR3 spells CASSPYDGEWGREFPDTQYF. The CDR3 DNA reads TGTGCCAGCAGCCCCTACGACGGGGAGTGGGGGCGGGAGTTTCCAGATACGCAGTATTTT.